This TCR beta chain was profiled in a study of shared clonotypes between healthy human individuals. Generated by immunoSEQ multiplex PCR, the TCRdb table keeps only in-frame clones and is missing some. The sample holds about 1 million clones, about 70% seen once. The germline CDR1 and CDR2 sequences are SGHNT and YYREEE (reference sequence). Germline trimming cut 3 bases from V and 6 bases from J; bases unmatched to any gene: 10. This CDR3 contains 15 residues. The chain is built from TRBV5-4 and TRBJ1-2; TRBD1 aligns across 8 bases. The sample taken for sequencing was memory CD4+ T cells sorted from blood. Subset meaning: CD45RA-negative fraction. The receptor's source is a man aged 18 to 30 in good health. The CDR3 coding sequence is TGTGCCAGCAGCTCCCAGAAGGCAGGGGGCCATGGCTACACCTTC. Translating it yields CASSSQKAGGHGYTF. Full variable domain (remainder filled in from reference TRBV5-4 and TRBJ1-2): ETGVTQSPTHLIKTRGQQVTLRCSSQSGHNTVSWYQQALGQGPQFIFQYYREEENGRGNFPPRFSGLQFPNYSSELNVNALELDDSALYLCASSSQKAGGHGYTFGSGTRLTVV.